This TCR beta chain was recorded in a study of regulatory T cells in long-lasting Graves disease. Time point denoted: newly diagnosed GD, antithyroid drugs for less than 3 months. PBMC RNA was the source of the TCR library. Whole-study findings and limits: Newly diagnosed Graves' patients had higher TCR diversity than persistent ones. It was possible that the small sample size reduced accuracy.

The germline V gene has CDR1 SGHTA and CDR2 FQGNSA. Trimming stripped 3 bases from V and 2 bases from J, with 5 bases between. There are 12 residues in the CDR3. The TCR beta library used iRepertoire HTBI primers with Arm-PCR amplification of CDR3. TCRdb fed the multiplex PCR reads into MiXCR, producing one record per CDR3 protein. The sample holds about 220,000 distinct CDR3 sequences, about 18% seen once. In this sample, this clonotype turned up a few times. What it recognizes is unknown. This specimen consisted of peripheral blood mononuclear cells (PBMCs), obtained at new diagnosis, from a patient treated with antithyroid drugs. The rearrangement joins TRBV7-2 to TRBJ2-7, with D tentatively TRBD2 (5 bases). This receptor was obtained from a female donor with Graves disease. The CDR3 is CASSFSAYEQYF. In DNA form, the CDR3 reads TGTGCCAGCAGCTTTAGCGCCTACGAGCAGTACTTC. Based on the CDR3 plus reference TRBV7-2 and TRBJ2-7, the full variable domain is GAGVSQSPSNKVTEKGKDVELRCDPISGHTALYWYRQSLGQGLEFLIYFQGNSAPDKSGLPSDRFSAERTGGSVSTLTIQRTQQEDSAVYLCASSFSAYEQYFGPGTRLTVT.